This T cell receptor beta chain was retrieved from a study of T cells in tuberculosis. The repertoire was sequenced with immunoSEQ multiplex PCR; TCRdb's copy has only in-frame clones and lacks some. The sample holds about 88,000 clones, approximately 91% seen once. Cells were sorted from thawed PBMC rested overnight and stained with GMM-loaded CD1B tetramer, viability dye and anti-CD3. C32 glucose monomycolate from Rhodococcus equi was loaded onto the CD1B tetramers. From each donor, about 100,000 tetramer-negative cells were sorted. V dropped 4 bases and J dropped 0; count of bases not matched to a gene: 18. The CDR3 extends over 19 amino acids. Germline assignment: CDR1 SGHRS and CDR2 YFSETQ. Notes on the study in general: Some low-affinity tetramer-binding T cells may be absent from this sample.

The material sequenced was CD1b-GMM tetramer-negative cells sorted from PBMCs. This receptor was taken from an adult woman with latent tuberculosis. The chain joins TRBV5-1 to TRBJ2-7, with 8 bases that match TRBD1. The CDR3 nucleotides read TGCGCCAGCAGCCGGTACACTAGGACAGGGCCCCCTAGCTCCTACGAGCAGTACGTC. Protein product: CASSRYTRTGPPSSYEQYV.